Listed below are T cell receptor beta chains from one sample, sequenced in a study of T-cell memory formation after mild COVID-19. TCRdb independently ran MiXCR on the 5' RACE reads; one entry per CDR3 protein. The sample includes about 400,000 distinct CDR3 sequences, 20% to 25% of them seen just once. The sample was PBMCs or a T cell subset sorted from them (not recorded which). The origin of the receptors is an adult woman who had mild COVID-19 (a few samples of this study predate the infection). Cell type and time point are not known. Both conserved end residues are part of each CDR3. D genes are given only for firm matches. Only some rows state a clone size, as once, few, many or a class for expanded clones.

>TRBJ1-1|.|few|TRBV7-2
CASSGRRQRNTEAFF
TGTGCCAGCAGCGGGCGTCGACAGAGGAACACTGAAGCTTTCTTT
>TRBJ1-1|.|few|TRBV19
CASGDRMNTEAFF
TGTGCCAGCGGTGACAGGATGAACACTGAAGCTTTCTTT
>TRBJ2-5|.|few|TRBV20-1
CSAPSGLLNLGETQYF
TGCAGTGCTCCTAGTGGTCTCCTTAACCTTGGAGAGACCCAGTACTTC
>TRBJ2-1|.|few|TRBV7-3
CASSLFVGDEQFF
TGTGCCAGCAGCTTATTTGTGGGGGATGAGCAGTTCTTC
>TRBJ1-1|.|many|TRBV5-1
CASSLTGSTEAFF
TGCGCCAGCAGCCTAACCGGGAGCACTGAAGCTTTCTTT
>TRBJ2-1|.|few|TRBV18
CASSWQYNEQFF
TGTGCCAGCTCCTGGCAGTACAATGAGCAGTTCTTC
>TRBJ2-7|.|.|TRBV5-1
CASSLGTIDADEQYF
TGCGCCAGCAGCTTGGGGACCATTGACGCGGACGAGCAGTACTTC
>TRBJ1-5|.|.|TRBV9
CASGGGPGNQPQHF
TGTGCCAGCGGAGGGGGGCCCGGCAATCAGCCCCAGCATTTT
>TRBJ1-2|TRBD1|.|TRBV12-3/TRBV12-4
CASSPLRGSNGYTF
TGTGCCAGCAGTCCTCTCAGGGGGTCCAATGGCTACACCTTC
>TRBJ1-2|TRBD1|few|TRBV5-1
CASSSTGQTNYGYTF
TGCGCCAGCAGCTCGACGGGACAGACGAACTATGGCTACACCTTC
>TRBJ2-3|TRBD2|few|TRBV3-1
CASSQGVAGGTSDTQYF
TGTGCCAGCAGCCAAGGGGTAGCGGGAGGCACATCAGATACGCAGTATTTT
>TRBJ1-4|TRBD1|.|TRBV11-3
CASSSQGATNEKLFF
TGTGCCAGCAGCTCCCAGGGGGCAACTAATGAAAAACTGTTTTTT
>TRBJ2-5|TRBD1|few|TRBV4-3
CASSQDKIGTGGYQETQYF
TGCGCCAGCAGCCAAGATAAGATCGGGACAGGGGGATATCAAGAGACCCAGTACTTC
>TRBJ2-1|.|.|TRBV7-6
CASSLAVVYDEQFF
TGTGCCAGCAGCTTAGCTGTGGTTTACGATGAGCAGTTCTTC
>TRBJ2-7|TRBD2|few|TRBV20-1
CSASLAGRYEQYF
TGCAGTGCTAGTCTAGCGGGACGCTACGAGCAGTACTTC
>TRBJ2-7|.|.|TRBV7-9
CASSSAGGTYEQYF
TGTGCCAGCAGCTCAGCCGGGGGAACCTACGAGCAGTACTTC
>TRBJ2-7|TRBD2|few|TRBV28
CASSWDGTSGSWPYEQYF
TGTGCCAGCAGTTGGGACGGGACTAGCGGGTCATGGCCCTACGAGCAGTACTTC
>TRBJ1-4|.|.|TRBV29-1
CSVPAGTIDEKLFF
TGCAGCGTTCCCGCCGGGACAATTGATGAAAAACTGTTTTTT
>TRBJ2-3|TRBD2|few|TRBV4-2
CASSQDASGRADTQYF
TGTGCCAGCAGCCAAGATGCCAGCGGGAGGGCAGATACGCAGTATTTT
>TRBJ2-5|TRBD2|.|TRBV6-5
CASSYVGLAVKETQYF
TGTGCCAGCAGTTACGTCGGCCTAGCGGTTAAAGAGACCCAGTACTTC
>TRBJ2-5|.|.|TRBV10-3
CAISAAGARGGRETQYF
TGTGCCATCAGTGCGGCGGGGGCCAGGGGCGGACGAGAGACCCAGTACTTC
>TRBJ2-2|.|few|TRBV5-5
CASSLGPGVTGELFF
TGTGCCAGCAGCTTGGGGCCAGGGGTTACCGGGGAGCTGTTTTTT
>TRBJ1-1|TRBD1|.|TRBV10-3
CAITRDRDNTEAFF
TGTGCCATCACCCGGGACAGGGATAACACTGAAGCTTTCTTT
>TRBJ1-1|TRBD1|.|TRBV30
CACDRANTEAFF
TGTGCCTGCGACAGGGCGAACACTGAAGCTTTCTTT